The 31 T cell receptor beta chains given below trace back to one sample, sequenced in a study of control samples from healthy donors and cancer patients. Data came from immunoSEQ multiplex PCR; TCRdb stores just in-frame clones and leaves some out. The data contain some 54,000 clones, approximately 95% of them singletons. Sequenced input: blood. Source of these receptors: a woman aged 25 to 39 in good health.

The chain couples TRBV9 to TRBJ2-4; D not certain. The V and J ends lost 3 bases and 1 base respectively, with 2 bases between them. Looked up from germline, CDR1 is SGDLS and CDR2 is YYNGEE. The CDR3 is made up of 12 amino acids. In DNA, the CDR3 is TGTGCCAGCAGCGGTGCCAAAAACATTCAGTACTTC. Its protein product is CASSGAKNIQYF. Combining the CDR3 with reference TRBV9 and TRBJ2-4 gives the whole variable domain DSGVTQTPKHLITATGQRVTLRCSPRSGDLSVYWYQQSLDQGLQFLIQYYNGEERAKGNILERFSAQQFPDLHSELNLSSLELGDSALYFCASSGAKNIQYFGAGTRLSVL.

The chain recombines TRBV7-2 with TRBJ2-5, with 9 bases fitting TRBD2. CDR1 SGHTA and CDR2 FQGNSA come from the germline V gene. This CDR3 has 15 amino acids. Trimming cost V 0 bases and J 5 bases; bases outside gene matches: 4. CDR3: CASSLATSGVETQYF. CDR3 nucleotides: TGTGCCAGCAGCTTAGCGACTAGCGGCGTGGAGACCCAGTACTTC.

The J gene is TRBJ1-1, the V gene TRBV19; D not certain. Germline CDR1 LNHDA, CDR2 SQIVND (reference sequence). The CDR3 runs 14 residues. Trimming took off 7 bases at V and 4 bases at J, with 16 bases between the two ends. The CDR3 coding sequence is TGTGCCAGTAAGGCGGGAGCCTTGAGCACTGAAGCTTTCTTT. Translating it yields CASKAGALSTEAFF.

This rearrangement joins TRBV7-8 to TRBJ2-1; perhaps D is TRBD1 or TRBD2 (5 bases each). Per germline, CDR1 SGHVS and CDR2 FQNEAQ. Trimming cost V 5 bases and J 8 bases, with 13 bases left between them. This CDR3 has 13 residues. CDR3 sequence: CASSPGRGHEQFF. CDR3 nucleotides: TGTGCCAGCAGCCCGGGAAGGGGACATGAGCAGTTCTTC. The variable domain in full, with the rest retrieved from reference TRBV7-8 and TRBJ2-1, is GAGVSQSPRYKVAKRGQDVALRCDPISGHVSLFWYQQALGQGPEFLTYFQNEAQLDKSGLPSDRFFAERPEGSVSTLKIQRTQQEDSAVYLCASSPGRGHEQFFGPGTRLTVL.

The chain uses TRBV6-5 and TRBJ1-3; no definite D call. Per germline, CDR1 MNHEY and CDR2 SVGAGI. The V gene lost 5 bases and the J gene lost 4 bases, with 3 bases spanning the gap. This CDR3 spans 11 amino acids. This CDR3 reads CASSQGNTIYF. DNA of the CDR3: TGTGCCAGCAGTCAGGGAAACACCATATATTTT.

V is TRBV12-3 or TRBV12-4 and J is TRBJ1-6; D is ambiguous. This CDR3 has 12 residues. Trimming pared 2 bases from V and 14 bases from J, leaving 10 bases between. The CDR3, as DNA: TGTGCCAGCAGTTTAATCGGCCGTTCCCTCCACTTT. This sequence encodes CASSLIGRSLHF.

V gene TRBV28 combines with J gene TRBJ2-3, with D possibly TRBD1 on 5 matching bases. The germline V gene encodes CDR1 MDHEN and CDR2 SYDVKM. Trimming took off 3 bases at V and 1 base at J, with 14 bases between the two ends. The CDR3 is 16 residues long. The CDR3 is CASSLGQGFGTDTQYF. CDR3 sequence (DNA): TGTGCCAGCAGTTTGGGTCAGGGATTCGGCACAGATACGCAGTATTTT. Drawing the rest from reference TRBV28 and TRBJ2-3, the complete variable domain is DVKVTQSSRYLVKRTGEKVFLECVQDMDHENMFWYRQDPGLGLRLIYFSYDVKMKEKGDIPEGYSVSREKKERFSLILESASTNQTSMYLCASSLGQGFGTDTQYFGPGTRLTVL.

This chain connects TRBV11-2 to TRBJ2-1, with D maybe TRBD1 (5 bases). The CDR3 extends over 14 amino acids. The germline V and J ends were trimmed by 5 bases and 6 bases, with 14 bases remaining between them. Germline CDR1 is SGHAT and CDR2 is FQNNGV. The CDR3 DNA sequence: TGTGCCAGCAGCCAGGCCCCAGGGCTCAATGAGCAGTTCTTC. Its protein is CASSQAPGLNEQFF. Full variable domain (rest looked up from reference TRBV11-2 and TRBJ2-1): EAGVAQSPRYKIIEKRQSVAFWCNPISGHATLYWYQQILGQGPKLLIQFQNNGVVDDSQLPKDRFSAERLKGVDSTLKIQPAKLEDSAVYLCASSQAPGLNEQFFGPGTRLTVL.

This sequence joins TRBV28 and TRBJ2-3; 7 bases are shared with TRBD2. This CDR3 is 14 amino acids long. The junction had 4 bases not matched to a gene; V was cut back by 2 bases and J by 5 bases. Germline V gene sequence: CDR1 MDHEN, CDR2 SYDVKM. CDR3: CASSLNGRLDTQYF. The CDR3 DNA sequence: TGTGCCAGCAGTTTAAACGGGAGGTTAGATACGCAGTATTTT.

The chain uses TRBV28 and TRBJ2-1; D gene uncertain. The V gene lost 7 bases and the J gene lost 2 bases, with 9 bases spanning the gap. The CDR3 runs 13 residues. Germline values: CDR1 MDHEN, CDR2 SYDVKM. In DNA, the CDR3 is TGTGCCAGCAACGAGATCGCCTACAATGAGCAGTTCTTC. Translated, it gives CASNEIAYNEQFF.

V is TRBV5-3 and J is TRBJ2-1; TRBD2 matches at 8 bases. TRBV5-3 is filed as an ORF, its function uncertain. The V gene end was trimmed by 2 bases and the J gene end by 3 bases; junction bases not matched to a gene: 7. The CDR3 totals 16 residues. In nucleotides, the CDR3 is TGTGCCAGAAGCTTCGTGTGTCTAGCGGGCTACAATGAGCAGTTCTTC. Its protein is CARSFVCLAGYNEQFF.

V is TRBV7-9 and J is TRBJ2-1; 11 nucleotides align to TRBD2. Germline assignment: CDR1 SEHNR and CDR2 FQNEAQ (reference sequence). V was clipped by 2 bases and J by 5 bases; unmatched bases: 5. The CDR3 runs to 16 residues. CDR3 in amino acids: CASSLPLSGRDNEQFF. CDR3 nucleotides: TGTGCCAGCAGCTTACCCCTTAGCGGGAGGGACAATGAGCAGTTCTTC. The full variable domain, with the rest looked up from reference TRBV7-9 and TRBJ2-1, is DTGVSQNPRHKITKRGQNVTFRCDPISEHNRLYWYRQTLGQGPEFLTYFQNEAQLEKSRLLSDRFSAERPKGSFSTLEIQRTEQGDSAMYLCASSLPLSGRDNEQFFGPGTRLTVL.

CDR3 loop: CASRSAGTGNPGANVLTF. The CDR3, as DNA: TGTGCCAGCAGATCAGCCGGGACAGGGAATCCTGGGGCCAACGTCCTGACTTTC. The chain carries TRBV28 and TRBJ2-6, with 9 bases that match TRBD1. V shed 6 bases, J shed 2 bases, and the junction held 11 bases outside the gene matches. Germline V gene data show CDR1 as MDHEN and CDR2 as SYDVKM. CDR3 length: 18 residues.

V is TRBV5-1 and J is TRBJ1-1, with 7 bases identical to TRBD1. The germline V gene has CDR1 SGHRS and CDR2 YFSETQ. V lost 4 bases and J lost 0; bases outside the gene matches: 9. CDR3 size: 16 residues. Here the CDR3 DNA reads TGCGCCAGCAGCAAAGGGGACAGCGGTTTGAACACTGAAGCTTTCTTT. Amino acids: CASSKGDSGLNTEAFF.

The chain carries TRBV5-1 and TRBJ2-3; the D call may be TRBD1 or TRBD2 (5 bases each). CDR1 and CDR2 (germline): SGHRS, YFSETQ. The germline V and J ends were trimmed by 5 bases and 0 bases, with 13 bases remaining between them. There are 15 residues in the CDR3. The CDR3 loop reads CASRGTFASTDTQYF. The CDR3 DNA reads as TGCGCCAGCAGAGGGACGTTCGCTAGCACAGATACGCAGTATTTT.

In this sample, this clone turned up once. The chain has TRBV24-1 and TRBJ2-7, with D unresolved. Trimming took 1 base from V and 4 from J, leaving 1 base between them. Germline CDR1 KGHDR, CDR2 SFDVKD. CDR3 length equals 11 residues. CDR3 in amino acids: CATSDFYEQYF. In nucleotides, the CDR3 is TGTGCCACCAGTGATTTTTACGAGCAGTACTTC.

The J gene is TRBJ1-2, the V gene TRBV28; D not resolved. V was shortened by 6 bases and J by 2 bases, with 7 bases between the two germline ends. The CDR3 contains 12 residues. Germline-derived CDR1 and CDR2 are MDHEN and SYDVKM. CDR3 loop: CASSSRNYGYTF. The CDR3 region has the DNA TGTGCCAGCAGCTCTAGAAACTATGGCTACACCTTC.

V gene TRBV6-6 combines with J gene TRBJ2-3, with D unresolved. Deletions cut 5 bases from V and 2 bases from J, with 8 bases between. CDR1 and CDR2 from the germline V gene are MNHNY and SVGAGI (reference sequence). The CDR3 extends over 13 amino acids. The CDR3 bases are TGTGCCAGCAGTCTTACCATCACAGATACGCAGTATTTT. Translated, it gives CASSLTITDTQYF.

The rearrangement joins TRBV2 to TRBJ2-2; D gene ambiguous. The CDR3 length is 14 residues. Germline assignment: CDR1 SNHLY and CDR2 FYNNEI. V was shortened by 7 bases and J by 1 base, with 10 bases between the two germline ends. The CDR3 sequence: CASTPDLNTGELFF. The CDR3 DNA reads as TGTGCCAGCACCCCAGACCTGAACACCGGGGAGCTGTTTTTT.

This clone was seen a single time. The genes are TRBV5-4 and TRBJ2-7; D is possibly TRBD1 or TRBD2 (6 bases each). The CDR3 has 16 residues. Germline CDR1 is SGHNT and CDR2 is YYREEE (reference sequence). Trimming removed 4 bases from V and 7 bases from J, with 24 bases in between. CDR3 in DNA: TGTGCCAGCAGCCAGATTGGGGGGCCGATTATGAGGGAGCAGTACTTC. Protein: CASSQIGGPIMREQYF.

V is TRBV6-1 and J is TRBJ1-5; 9 nucleotides agree with TRBD1. Germline trimming cut 2 bases from V and 2 bases from J; bases unmatched to any gene: 4. The CDR3 is made up of 16 amino acids. The V gene's germline CDR1 is MNHNS and CDR2 SASEGT. CDR3 sequence reads: CASSERTGDGNQPQHF. DNA of the CDR3: TGTGCCAGCAGTGAAAGGACAGGGGATGGCAATCAGCCCCAGCATTTT.

This clone was seen only once. The CDR3 DNA follows: TGCGCCAGCAAGCAGGGGCCCTTAGCGGATTACGAGCAGTACTTC. Translation gives CASKQGPLADYEQYF. The V call is TRBV5-1, the J call TRBJ2-7; perhaps D is TRBD1 or TRBD2 (6 bases each). The CDR3 runs 15 residues. Trimming took 6 bases from V and 4 from J, leaving 20 bases between them. Germline V CDR1 and CDR2: SGHRS, YFSETQ. Full variable domain (outside the CDR3, taken from reference TRBV5-1 and TRBJ2-7): KAGVTQTPRYLIKTRGQQVTLSCSPISGHRSVSWYQQTPGQGLQFLFEYFSETQRNKGNFPGRFSGRQFSNSRSEMNVSTLELGDSALYLCASKQGPLADYEQYFGPGTRLTVT.

The rearrangement uses TRBV6-5 and TRBJ1-1, with D perhaps TRBD1 (6 bases). With 4 bases removed from V and 2 bases from J, the gap between germline ends came to 11 bases. Germline V lookup: CDR1 MNHEY, CDR2 SVGAGI. The CDR3 consists of 14 residues. CDR3 in amino acids: CASSSGTLNTEAFF. The CDR3 DNA is TGTGCCAGCAGTTCCGGGACACTTAACACTGAAGCTTTCTTT.

The CDR3 bases are TGCAGCGTCACTGACGGGACTAGCGGGAGTGGGGTGAGCACAGATACGCAGTATTTT. This encodes CSVTDGTSGSGVSTDTQYF. V gene TRBV29-1 combines with J gene TRBJ2-3; 14 nucleotides match TRBD2. CDR3 size: 19 residues. Germline loops: CDR1 SQVTM, CDR2 ANQGSEA. With 6 bases clipped from V and 0 bases from J, the junction kept 14 bases outside the gene matches.

V is TRBV29-1 and J is TRBJ1-2; 8 bases align to TRBD1. Germline CDR1 and CDR2: SQVTM and ANQGSEA. After removal of 4 bases from V and 4 bases from J, the junction contained 8 bases not matched to a gene. The length of the CDR3 is 14 residues. The CDR3 coding sequence is TGCAGCGTTGCCGAGACAGGGGCTATCTATGGCTACACCTTC. Translation: CSVAETGAIYGYTF.

This chain links TRBV2 with TRBJ1-6; 10 bases are a match to TRBD1. J was trimmed by 1 base and V by 6 bases; bases with no gene match: 3. Looked up from germline, CDR1 is SNHLY and CDR2 is FYNNEI. CDR3 length: 16 amino acids. CDR3 nucleotides: TGTGCCAGCAGGGGACAGGGGTCTTCCTATAATTCACCCCTCCACTTT. Amino acid sequence: CASRGQGSSYNSPLHF.

This chain joins TRBV30 and TRBJ1-6; tentatively, D is TRBD1 (5 bases). Germline V CDR1 and CDR2: GTSNPN, SVGIG (reference sequence). This CDR3 has 12 residues. The CDR3 spells CAGGETNSPLHF. In DNA, the CDR3 is TGTGCGGGGGGTGAGACTAATTCACCCCTCCACTTT.

The chain couples TRBV28 to TRBJ2-1; 9 bases are a match to TRBD1. CDR3 size: 16 residues. Trimming at V came to 6 bases and at J to 6 bases, leaving 12 bases not matched to a gene. Germline V gene data show CDR1 as MDHEN and CDR2 as SYDVKM. CDR3 coding DNA: TGTGCCAGCAGCCGATACGGGACAGGGCGCTTCAATGAGCAGTTCTTC. It is translated as CASSRYGTGRFNEQFF.

The chain employs TRBV3-1 (or the pseudogene TRBV3-2) and TRBJ2-7, with 8 positions matching TRBD2. Germline-derived CDR1 and CDR2 are LGHDT and YNNKEL (reference sequence). Trimming cost V 2 bases and J 5 bases; bases outside gene matches: 5. This CDR3 comprises 14 residues. The CDR3 spells CASSQIGTRNEQYF. The CDR3 DNA reads TGTGCCAGCAGCCAAATCGGGACTAGGAACGAGCAGTACTTC.

This chain connects TRBV12-3 or TRBV12-4 to TRBJ1-5, with D tentatively TRBD1 (5 bases). The length of the CDR3 is 13 residues. V lost 1 base, J lost 7 bases, and 8 bases lay in between. CDR3 sequence: CASSLGTIQPQHF. DNA for the CDR3: TGTGCCAGCAGTTTAGGGACAATCCAGCCCCAGCATTTT.

This clone was seen only a few times. Other DNA sequences within the sample encode an identical CDR3. The chain recombines TRBV19 with TRBJ2-2; 8 nucleotides agree with TRBD2. This CDR3 has 20 amino acids. V shed 3 bases and J 5 bases; nucleotides not matched to a gene: 20. Germline CDR1 is LNHDA and CDR2 is SQIVND (reference sequence). The CDR3 DNA sequence: TGTGCCAGTAGTATCGGCGCGGGACTCGCGGGAGGAACGGGGACCGGGGAGCTGTTTTTT. It is translated as CASSIGAGLAGGTGTGELFF.